Given below is one T cell receptor (beta chain) in context. This CDR3 has 16 residues. CDR1 and CDR2 from the germline V gene are MNHEY and SVGAGI. V was shortened by 4 bases and J by 0 bases, with 13 bases between the two germline ends. The repertoire was sequenced with immunoSEQ multiplex PCR; TCRdb's copy has only in-frame clones and lacks some. The profile shows 85,000 to 130,000 clones, around nine tenths of them singletons. This record comes from a study of blood T cell repertoires in COVID-19. Study information: T cells, B-cell-depleted T cells, or PBMCs supplied cDNA or gDNA.

Input material: peripheral blood. The chain couples TRBV6-5 to TRBJ2-4; possibly TRBD2 for D (5 bases). This clonotype originated in a man between 65 and 85 years old with acute or convalescent COVID-19. In nucleotides, the CDR3 is TGTGCCAGCAGTTTCGGGGTAAAGGGAGCCAAAAACATTCAGTACTTC. Amino acids: CASSFGVKGAKNIQYF.